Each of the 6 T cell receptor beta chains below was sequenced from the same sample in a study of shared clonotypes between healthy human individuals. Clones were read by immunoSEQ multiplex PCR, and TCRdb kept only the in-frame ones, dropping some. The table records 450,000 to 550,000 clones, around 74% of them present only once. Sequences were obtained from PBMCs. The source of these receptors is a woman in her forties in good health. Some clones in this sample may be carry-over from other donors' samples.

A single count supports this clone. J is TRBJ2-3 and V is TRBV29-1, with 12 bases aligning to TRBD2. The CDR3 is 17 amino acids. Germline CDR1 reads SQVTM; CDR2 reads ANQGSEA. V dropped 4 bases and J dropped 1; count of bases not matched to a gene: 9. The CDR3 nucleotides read TGCAGCGTTGTCCCTAGCGGGAGGGTTCGGGGCACAGATACGCAGTATTTT. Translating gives CSVVPSGRVRGTDTQYF.

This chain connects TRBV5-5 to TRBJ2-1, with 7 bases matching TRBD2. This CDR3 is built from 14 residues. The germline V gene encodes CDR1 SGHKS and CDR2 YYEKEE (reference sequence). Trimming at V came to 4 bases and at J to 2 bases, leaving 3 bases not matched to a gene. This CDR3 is CASSRSGAYNEQFF. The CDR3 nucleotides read TGTGCCAGCAGCCGAAGCGGGGCCTACAATGAGCAGTTCTTC.

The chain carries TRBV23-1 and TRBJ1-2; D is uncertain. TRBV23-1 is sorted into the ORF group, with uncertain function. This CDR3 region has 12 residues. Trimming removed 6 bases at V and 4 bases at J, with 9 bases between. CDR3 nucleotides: TGCGCCAGCAGACCAGGATTCTATGGCTACACCTTC. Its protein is CASRPGFYGYTF.

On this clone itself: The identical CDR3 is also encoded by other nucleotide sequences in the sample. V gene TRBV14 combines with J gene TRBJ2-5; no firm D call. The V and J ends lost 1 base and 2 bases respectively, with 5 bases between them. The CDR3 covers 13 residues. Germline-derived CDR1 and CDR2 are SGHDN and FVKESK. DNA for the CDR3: TGTGCCAGCAGCCAAGGGCCGCAAGAGACCCAGTACTTC. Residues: CASSQGPQETQYF.

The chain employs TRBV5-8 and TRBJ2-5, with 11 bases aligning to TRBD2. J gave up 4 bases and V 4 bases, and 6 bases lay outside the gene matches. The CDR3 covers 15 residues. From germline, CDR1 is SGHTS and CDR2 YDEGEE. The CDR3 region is CASSRGLAEGETQYF. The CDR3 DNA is TGTGCCAGCAGCCGGGGACTAGCGGAGGGAGAGACCCAGTACTTC.

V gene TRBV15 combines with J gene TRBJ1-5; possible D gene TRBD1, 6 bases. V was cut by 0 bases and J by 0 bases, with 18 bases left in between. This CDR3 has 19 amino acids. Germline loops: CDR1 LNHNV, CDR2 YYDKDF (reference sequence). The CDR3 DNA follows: TGTGCCACCAGCAGAGATCTACGGGACACCGTTTATAGCAATCAGCCCCAGCATTTT. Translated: CATSRDLRDTVYSNQPQHF.